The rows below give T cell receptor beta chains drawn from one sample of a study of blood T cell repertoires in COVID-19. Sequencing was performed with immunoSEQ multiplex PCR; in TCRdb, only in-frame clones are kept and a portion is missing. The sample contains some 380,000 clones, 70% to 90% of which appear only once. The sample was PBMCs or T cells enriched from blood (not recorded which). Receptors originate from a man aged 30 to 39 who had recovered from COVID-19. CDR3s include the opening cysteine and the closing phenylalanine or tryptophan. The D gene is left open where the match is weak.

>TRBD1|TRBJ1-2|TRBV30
CAWSVRGTAYGYTF
TGTGCCTGGAGTGTACGAGGGACAGCCTATGGCTACACCTTC
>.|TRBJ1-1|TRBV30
CAWRSSLREAFF
TGTGCCTGGAGAAGCTCCCTTAGAGAAGCTTTCTTT
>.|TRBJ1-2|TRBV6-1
CASSEESGLALNYGYTF
TGTGCCAGCAGTGAAGAGTCAGGGCTCGCTCTTAACTATGGCTACACCTTC
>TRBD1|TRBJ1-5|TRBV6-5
CASSYSRTGGNQPQHF
TGTGCCAGCAGTTACTCCCGGACAGGGGGCAATCAGCCCCAGCATTTT
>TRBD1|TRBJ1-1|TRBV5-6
CASSATGLRTEAFF
TGTGCCAGCAGCGCGACAGGGTTGCGGACTGAAGCTTTCTTT
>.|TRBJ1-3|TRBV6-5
CASTGLTSGNTIYF
TGTGCCAGTACGGGACTGACCTCTGGAAACACCATATATTTT
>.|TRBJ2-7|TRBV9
CASRGVRDEQYF
TGTGCCAGCAGAGGAGTGAGGGACGAGCAGTACTTC
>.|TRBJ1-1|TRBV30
CAWSISRVNTEAFF
TGTGCCTGGAGCATATCCAGGGTTAACACTGAAGCTTTCTTT
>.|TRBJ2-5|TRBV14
CASSQGGFLRGGQETQYF
TGTGCCAGCAGCCAAGGAGGCTTCCTTAGGGGCGGACAAGAGACCCAGTACTTC
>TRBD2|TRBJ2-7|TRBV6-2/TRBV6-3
CASSLGSATSGYEQYF
TGTGCCAGCAGTTTAGGGTCCGCGACTAGCGGCTACGAGCAGTACTTC
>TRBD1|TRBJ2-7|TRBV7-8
CASSHPGTGKEQYF
TGTGCCAGCAGCCATCCAGGGACAGGCAAAGAGCAGTACTTC
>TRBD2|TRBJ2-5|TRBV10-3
CAISGLAGGRETQYF
TGTGCCATCAGCGGACTAGCGGGGGGTCGAGAGACCCAGTACTTC